What follows are 12 T cell receptor beta chains derived from one specimen sequenced in a study of T and B cells in COVID-19 patients. Multiplex PCR with BIOMED2 TRB-A/B primer pools amplified TRB rearrangements. TCRdb reanalysed the multiplex PCR reads using MiXCR and keeps one entry per CDR3 protein. The table shows more than 1,000 distinct CDR3 sequences, with 21% occurring only once. Each TRB amplification used roughly 240-550 ng of genomic DNA from blood. The material sequenced was blood. These receptors all stem from a human donor with active COVID-19.

Judged by abundance, this clonotype is large. The rearrangement uses TRBV19 and TRBJ1-1; 9 bases fit TRBD1. The CDR3 extends over 14 amino acids. V shed 9 bases and J 3 bases; nucleotides not matched to a gene: 8. Germline CDR1 LNHDA, CDR2 SQIVND (reference sequence). The CDR3 sequence: CASWTGALYTEAFF. For the CDR3, the DNA is TGTGCCAGCTGGACAGGGGCCCTGTACACTGAAGCTTTCTTT.

This clonotype is judged medium-sized. The V call is TRBV7-6, the J call TRBJ2-7; D remains ambiguous. From germline, CDR1 is SGHVS and CDR2 FNYEAQ. CDR3 length equals 14 residues. V was clipped by 5 bases and J by 6 bases, with 17 bases between them. CDR3 in amino acids: CASSPSSFGVEQYF. CDR3 DNA: TGTGCCAGCAGCCCGTCATCATTTGGGGTCGAGCAGTACTTC.

Notes on this clonotype: The CDR3 carries no conserved terminal phenylalanine or tryptophan, so it likely arises from a read error. The rearrangement uses TRBV12-3 or TRBV12-4 and TRBJ1-1; D is ambiguous. The V end lost 2 bases, the J end lost 3 bases, and 4 bases lay between the germline ends. The CDR3 sequence is 12 residues long. The CDR3 loop reads CASSLIHTEAFL. The CDR3 nucleotides are TGTGCCAGCAGTTTAATTCACACTGAAGCTTTCCTT.

By sample share, this clonotype is medium-sized. The rearrangement joins TRBV18 to TRBJ2-7, with 9 bases matching TRBD1. V shed 2 bases and J 2 bases; nucleotides not matched to a gene: 1. The CDR3 totals 14 residues. Germline V gene sequence: CDR1 KGHSH, CDR2 LQKENI. The CDR3 is CASSPGTGPYEQYF. In nucleotides, the CDR3 is TGTGCCAGCTCACCAGGGACAGGGCCCTACGAGCAGTACTTC.

In this sample, this clonotype is hyperexpanded. This chain connects TRBV27 to TRBJ2-3, with 10 bases matching TRBD1. The trim removed 5 bases at V and 6 bases at J, leaving 11 bases unmatched. Germline V gives CDR1 MNHEY, CDR2 SMNVEV (reference sequence). The CDR3 totals 16 residues. CDR3 region: CASSPIRQGAKDTQYF. The CDR3 coding sequence is TGTGCCAGCAGTCCCATACGACAGGGGGCGAAGGATACGCAGTATTTT.

By share of the sample, this clonotype is medium-sized. The chain recombines TRBV11-2 with TRBJ2-1; 13 bases match TRBD2. V lost 4 bases, J lost 0 bases, and 15 bases stayed unmatched. The CDR3 has 21 residues. Per the germline V gene, CDR1 is SGHAT and CDR2 is FQNNGV. The CDR3 nucleotides read TGTGCCAGCAGCTCCCAAGGGGGGACTAGCGGGACCATTTACTCCTACAATGAGCAGTTCTTC. Encoded protein: CASSSQGGTSGTIYSYNEQFF.

This clonotype is labeled medium-sized. The rearrangement links TRBV18 to TRBJ1-1, with TRBD1 matching over 7 bases. Trimming removed 1 base from V and 6 bases from J; junction bases left unmatched: 8. This CDR3 spans 15 amino acids. Germline loops: CDR1 KGHSH, CDR2 LQKENI. CDR3 in DNA: TGTGCCAGCTCACCACTGAAGGGGGCGCAAGCTGAAGCTTTCTTT. Amino acids: CASSPLKGAQAEAFF.

The CDR3: CASSSTVNTEAFF. CDR3 DNA: TGTGCCAGCAGTTCGACAGTGAACACTGAAGCTTTCTTT. The gene calls are TRBV12-3 or TRBV12-4 and TRBJ1-1; D possibly corresponds to TRBD1 (5 bases). This CDR3 has 13 residues. V shed 4 bases and J shed 0 bases, with 6 bases lying between them.

This clonotype counts as medium-sized (0.01 to 0.1%). The chain is built from TRBV6-6 and TRBJ1-1; D may be TRBD1 (5 bases). Per the germline V gene, CDR1 is MNHNY and CDR2 is SVGAGI (reference sequence). This CDR3 contains 14 residues. V lost 5 bases to trimming and J lost 5 bases, with 15 bases between them. CDR3 coding DNA: TGTGCCAGCAGTCAGAGGGGAATGGGGACTGAAGCTTTCTTT. It specifies CASSQRGMGTEAFF.

This clonotype ranks as large. This rearrangement joins TRBV6-6 to TRBJ2-1, with D perhaps matching TRBD1 or TRBD2 (5 bases each). The V end lost 5 bases, the J end lost 0 bases, and 11 bases lay between the germline ends. CDR1 and CDR2 (germline): MNHNY, SVGAGI (reference sequence). The CDR3 spans 15 residues. The CDR3, as DNA: TGTGCCAGCAGTCGGGACCCGAGCTCCTACAATGAGCAGTTCTTC. Translation gives CASSRDPSSYNEQFF.

This clonotype was observed a few times. The V and J genes are TRBV20-1 and TRBJ2-2, with D unresolved. V was cut by 0 bases and J by 6 bases, with 8 bases left in between. In germline, CDR1 is DFQATT, CDR2 SNEGSKA (reference sequence). This CDR3 is built from 13 residues. Here the CDR3 DNA reads TGCAGTGCTAGAGATTCGGCCCCCGGGGAGCTGTTTTTT. This gives the protein CSARDSAPGELFF.

The table lists this clonotype with a few counts. The genes are TRBV2 and TRBJ2-7; 10 bases line up with TRBD1. CDR3 length: 12 residues. With V trimmed by 10 bases and J by 2 bases, 2 bases remained unmatched. CDR1 is SNHLY, CDR2 FYNNEI, per germline. The CDR3 loop reads CAIGQGAYEQYF. CDR3 nucleotide sequence: TGTGCCATAGGACAGGGGGCCTACGAGCAGTACTTC. Based on the CDR3 plus reference TRBV2 and TRBJ2-7, the full variable domain is EPEVTQTPSHQVTQMGQEVILRCVPISNHLYFYWYRQILGQKVEFLVSFYNNEISEKSEIFDDQFSVERPDGSNFTLKIRSTKLEDSAMYFCAIGQGAYEQYFGPGTRLTVT.